A single sample is the source of the 15 T cell receptor beta chains below, sequenced in a study of beta chain features in type 1 diabetes. Every isolated RNA sample was fully reverse transcribed, so sequencing captured expressed TCRB transcripts. Generated by immunoSEQ multiplex PCR, the TCRdb table keeps only in-frame clones and is missing some. The sample holds 450,000 or so clones, about 10% seen once. The sample was naive CD4+ T cells from blood. These receptors were collected from a woman under 30 in good health.

The genes are TRBV30 and TRBJ1-2; TRBD1 is a possible D gene (5 bases). The CDR3 has 15 residues. The V gene lost 2 bases and the J gene lost 1 base, with 14 bases spanning the gap. Germline-derived CDR1 and CDR2 are GTSNPN and SVGIG (reference sequence). CDR3 sequence reads: CAWSPEQAINYGYTF. DNA for the CDR3: TGTGCCTGGAGTCCTGAACAGGCCATTAACTATGGCTACACCTTC. Complete variable domain (other parts from reference TRBV30 and TRBJ1-2): SQTIHQWPATLVQPVGSPLSLECTVEGTSNPNLYWYRQAAGRGLQLLFYSVGIGQISSEVPQNLSASRPQDRQFILSSKKLLLSDSGFYLCAWSPEQAINYGYTFGSGTRLTVV.

This clone was recorded a few times. The chain has TRBV28 and TRBJ2-1; D uncertain. This CDR3 region has 12 residues. Germline V gene lookup returns CDR1 MDHEN and CDR2 SYDVKM. V lost 4 bases to trimming and J lost 8 bases, with 9 bases between them. CDR3 DNA: TGTGCCAGCAGTTCCTCAGGATATGAGCAGTTCTTC. Translating it yields CASSSSGYEQFF.

The J gene is TRBJ2-7, the V gene TRBV5-4, with D possibly matching TRBD2 (5 bases). Trimming took off 0 bases at V and 2 bases at J, with 12 bases between the two ends. The CDR3 totals 15 residues. Germline V gene data show CDR1 as SGHNT and CDR2 as YYREEE (reference sequence). CDR3 protein: CASSLGSTGTYEQYF. The CDR3 DNA reads TGTGCCAGCAGCTTGGGATCGACGGGAACCTACGAGCAGTACTTC.

This clone was found a few times. The genes are TRBV9 and TRBJ1-2; D is perhaps TRBD1 (5 bases). CDR3 size: 13 residues. CDR1 is SGDLS, CDR2 YYNGEE, per germline. V lost 2 bases, J lost 6 bases, and 11 bases lay in between. The DNA of the CDR3 is TGTGCCAGCAGCGTGCAGGGCTGGGATGGCTACACCTTC. Translation: CASSVQGWDGYTF.

This clone was detected only a few times. The chain uses TRBV7-2 and TRBJ2-3, with TRBD2 matching 12 bases. CDR1 is SGHTA and CDR2 is FQGNSA in the germline V gene. J lost 8 bases, V lost 1 base, and 16 bases had no gene match. The CDR3 has 19 residues. This CDR3 is CASSLDRWTSGTFGSTQYF. The CDR3 nucleotides read TGTGCCAGCAGCTTAGACCGCTGGACTAGCGGGACCTTCGGGAGTACGCAGTATTTT.

This clone has only a few counts. The chain uses TRBV7-3 and TRBJ1-2, with D possibly TRBD1 on 5 matching bases. The germline V and J ends were trimmed by 2 bases and 2 bases, with 18 bases remaining between them. The CDR3 totals 17 residues. CDR1 and CDR2 (germline): SGHTA, FQGTGA. CDR3 sequence: CASSLFSPGQGNYGYTF. The CDR3 DNA is TGTGCCAGCAGCTTATTTTCTCCCGGCCAGGGAAACTATGGCTACACCTTC.

This clone turned up a few times. The chain has TRBV29-1 and TRBJ2-2; 9 bases are shared with TRBD1. The germline V gene encodes CDR1 SQVTM and CDR2 ANQGSEA. This CDR3 contains 14 residues. Trimming at V came to 7 bases and at J to 6 bases, leaving 9 bases not matched to a gene. The CDR3 DNA follows: TGCAGCGCCGGAAGGACAGGGGACGCCGGGGAGCTGTTTTTT. Its protein product is CSAGRTGDAGELFF.

This clone was observed a few times. The chain uses TRBV4-1 and TRBJ2-3, with D maybe TRBD2 (7 bases). V was clipped by 7 bases and J by 4 bases, with 15 bases between them. From germline, CDR1 is MGHRA and CDR2 YSYEKL. The CDR3 spans 14 residues. The CDR3 spells CASKQWGGADTQYF. Here the CDR3 DNA reads TGCGCCAGCAAACAGTGGGGGGGCGCAGATACGCAGTATTTT.

The sample holds a few counts of this clone. V is TRBV7-2 and J is TRBJ2-1; 10 bases are shared with TRBD2. J was trimmed by 5 bases and V by 4 bases; bases with no gene match: 5. The CDR3 runs 15 residues. CDR1 and CDR2 (germline): SGHTA, FQGNSA. Here the CDR3 DNA reads TGTGCCAGCAGCTCTTGGCTAGCGGGAGACAATGAGCAGTTCTTC. It codes for CASSSWLAGDNEQFF.

CDR3 sequence (DNA): TGTGCCAGCAGCCCAGGGGGGACTGAAGCTTTCTTT. Protein sequence: CASSPGGTEAFF. V is TRBV7-9 and J is TRBJ1-1; TRBD1 matches at 7 bases. Germline assignment: CDR1 SEHNR and CDR2 FQNEAQ (reference sequence). The length of the CDR3 is 12 residues. The V and J ends lost 5 bases and 5 bases, in that order; junction bases with no gene match: 2.

In this sample, this clone turned up a few times. This chain links TRBV5-1 with TRBJ2-1, with D perhaps assigned TRBD1 or TRBD2 (5 bases each). V was shortened by 1 base and J by 2 bases, with 10 bases between the two germline ends. The CDR3 has 15 residues. Looked up from germline, CDR1 is SGHRS and CDR2 is YFSETQ. The DNA of the CDR3 is TGCGCCAGCAGCTTGAGCCAGGGAGCCTACAATGAGCAGTTCTTC. Amino acid sequence: CASSLSQGAYNEQFF.

This clone was observed a few times. This chain uses TRBV30 with TRBJ1-1; tentative D call: TRBD1 (5 bases). This CDR3 has 14 amino acids. Trimming took 4 bases from V and 0 from J, leaving 12 bases between them. Germline CDR1 is GTSNPN and CDR2 is SVGIG (reference sequence). The DNA of the CDR3 is TGTGCCTGGAAGGGCGGCAGGGTGAACACTGAAGCTTTCTTT. It encodes CAWKGGRVNTEAFF.

This clone has a handful of counts. Germline and junction disagree at one end, which may indicate a read error. This rearrangement joins TRBV7-7 to TRBJ2-5; 9 bases map to TRBD1. The CDR3 extends over 15 amino acids. Germline-derived CDR1 and CDR2 are SSHAT and FNYEAQ (reference sequence). The CDR3 DNA sequence: TGTGCTAGCAGCCCTGACAGGGGGATGACAGAGACCCAGTACTTC. Amino acid sequence: CASSPDRGMTETQYF.

This clone was found a few times. The gene calls are TRBV7-2 and TRBJ2-3; 7 bases are a match to TRBD2. From germline, CDR1 is SGHTA and CDR2 FQGNSA. Trimming removed 5 bases from V and 3 bases from J; junction bases left unmatched: 8. CDR3 length equals 15 residues. This chain's CDR3 is CASSPTGGKTDTQYF. CDR3 nucleotides: TGTGCCAGCAGCCCAACGGGGGGAAAAACAGATACGCAGTATTTT.

This clone was detected only a few times. The chain has TRBV28 and TRBJ2-6, with 8 bases lining up with TRBD1. Germline-derived CDR1 and CDR2 are MDHEN and SYDVKM. V gave up 6 bases and J gave up 1 base; unmatched junction bases: 5. This CDR3 comprises 16 residues. Here the CDR3 DNA reads TGTGCCAGCAGCTCGAGGGACAGGTCTGGGGCCAACGTCCTGACTTTC. Its translation is CASSSRDRSGANVLTF.